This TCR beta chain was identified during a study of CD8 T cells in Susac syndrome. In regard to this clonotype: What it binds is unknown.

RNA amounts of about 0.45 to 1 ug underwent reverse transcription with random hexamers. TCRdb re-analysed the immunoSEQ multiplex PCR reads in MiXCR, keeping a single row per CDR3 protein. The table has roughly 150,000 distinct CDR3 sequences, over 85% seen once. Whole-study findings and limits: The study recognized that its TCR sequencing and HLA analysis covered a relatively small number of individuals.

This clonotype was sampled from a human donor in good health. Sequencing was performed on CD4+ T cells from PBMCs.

The CDR3 region is CASSLIRAGHSLSSYNEQFF. The CDR3 DNA reads as TGTGCCAGCAGTTTAATTCGGGCAGGCCATTCTTTAAGCTCCTACAATGAGCAGTTCTTC. The J gene is TRBJ2-1, the V gene TRBV12-3 or TRBV12-4, with D uncertain. Trimming removed 2 bases at V and 0 bases at J, with 23 bases between. This CDR3 region has 20 residues.